Below, 29 T cell receptor beta chains from the same sample are listed, as sequenced in a study of technical replicates of blood from several donors. Here immunoSEQ multiplex PCR was the method, and the copy in TCRdb shows in-frame clones only, minus some. This sample has almost 85,000 clones, with around 97% found just once. Sequencing was performed on T cells isolated from PBMCs. These receptors originate from a human donor in good health.

V and J are TRBV19 and TRBJ2-3, with unresolved D. Germline CDR1 reads LNHDA; CDR2 reads SQIVND (reference sequence). The V gene lost 7 bases and the J gene lost 5 bases, with 13 bases spanning the gap. This CDR3 has 13 residues. Written as DNA, the CDR3 is TGTGCCAGTACCATGAGACCGGGAGATACGCAGTATTTT. It is translated as CASTMRPGDTQYF.

This chain links TRBV29-1 with TRBJ1-1; D is undetermined. The germline CDR1 and CDR2 sequences are SQVTM and ANQGSEA. The ends were cut back, 7 bases at V and 0 bases at J, with 6 bases in the middle. This CDR3 has 11 residues. CDR3 sequence reads: CSGTMNTEAFF. DNA of the CDR3: TGCAGCGGCACAATGAACACTGAAGCTTTCTTT. Combining the CDR3 with reference TRBV29-1 and TRBJ1-1 gives the whole variable domain SAVISQKPSRDICQRGTSLTIQCQVDSQVTMMFWYRQQPGQSLTLIATANQGSEATYESGFVIDKFPISRPNLTFSTLTVSNMSPEDSSIYLCSGTMNTEAFFGQGTRLTVV.

The chain couples TRBV28 to TRBJ1-2; possibly TRBD1 for D (5 bases). The V gene lost 6 bases and the J gene lost 3 bases, with 14 bases spanning the gap. This CDR3 comprises 14 residues. Germline V gene data show CDR1 as MDHEN and CDR2 as SYDVKM. CDR3 DNA sequence: TGTGCCAGCAGGTCGTTCAGGGAGGACTATGGCTACACCTTC. Protein: CASRSFREDYGYTF.

The rearrangement uses TRBV7-2 and TRBJ2-7, with 8 bases aligning to TRBD2. The CDR3 covers 17 residues. The germline V gene has CDR1 SGHTA and CDR2 FQGNSA. V trimming: 3 bases; J trimming: 2 bases; junction bases outside the gene matches: 12. The CDR3 here is CASSFQLTSGTAYEQYF. CDR3 in DNA: TGTGCCAGCAGCTTCCAACTTACTAGCGGTACAGCCTACGAGCAGTACTTC. The full variable domain, rest sourced from reference TRBV7-2 and TRBJ2-7, is GAGVSQSPSNKVTEKGKDVELRCDPISGHTALYWYRQSLGQGLEFLIYFQGNSAPDKSGLPSDRFSAERTGGSVSTLTIQRTQQEDSAVYLCASSFQLTSGTAYEQYFGPGTRLTVT.

The chain has TRBV21-1 and TRBJ2-7; TRBD1 is taken as the D call from the table, unchecked against the DNA. TRBV21-1 is flagged as a pseudogene. The CDR3 is 16 residues long. This chain's CDR3 is CASSKGGDREAYEQYF. The CDR3 DNA reads TGTGCCAGCAGCAAAGGGGGGGACAGGGAGGCCTACGAGCAGTACTTC.

The chain recombines TRBV4-1 with TRBJ2-1; tentative D call: TRBD1 (6 bases). The CDR3 loop spans 17 amino acids. The germline V and J ends were trimmed by 2 bases and 0 bases, with 14 bases remaining between them. Germline CDR1 MGHRA, CDR2 YSYEKL. The CDR3 nucleotides are TGCGCCAGCAGCCAACTAGATTGGACAGCCTCCTACAATGAGCAGTTCTTC. Encoded protein: CASSQLDWTASYNEQFF.

This chain connects TRBV2 to TRBJ2-7; D perhaps matches TRBD2 (6 bases). V was pared by 6 bases and J by 0 bases, with 18 bases between. Germline V gives CDR1 SNHLY, CDR2 FYNNEI. This CDR3 region has 16 residues. The CDR3 region has the DNA TGTGCCAGCAGAGGGGAGCGGGCCACCAGCTCCTACGAGCAGTACTTC. Amino acid sequence: CASRGERATSSYEQYF.

The chain recombines TRBV4-1 with TRBJ2-7, with D unresolved. This CDR3 has 14 residues. Germline CDR1 reads MGHRA; CDR2 reads YSYEKL. The V end was cut by 0 bases, the J end by 0 bases, with 6 bases between. The chain's CDR3 is CASSQDPSSYEQYF. The DNA of the CDR3 is TGCGCCAGCAGCCAAGATCCCAGCTCCTACGAGCAGTACTTC.

This chain uses TRBV28 with TRBJ1-5, with a possible D match to TRBD1 (5 bases). This CDR3 has 13 amino acids. In germline, CDR1 is MDHEN, CDR2 SYDVKM. V was cut by 7 bases and J by 5 bases, with 12 bases left in between. CDR3 protein: CASTYRGDQPQHF. CDR3 DNA sequence: TGTGCCAGCACTTACCGGGGGGATCAGCCCCAGCATTTT.

Only a few counts were recorded for this clone. The chain is built from TRBV10-3 and TRBJ1-2; D is perhaps TRBD1 (5 bases). The CDR3 contains 16 residues. V gave up 4 bases and J gave up 4 bases, with 19 bases separating them. From germline, CDR1 is ENHRY and CDR2 SYGVKD. The CDR3 DNA is TGTGCCATCAGTGTTCTCAAGCAGGGTATAGGCTATGGCTACACCTTC. Translated, it gives CAISVLKQGIGYGYTF.

A single count supports this clone. The chain couples TRBV5-5 to TRBJ2-3; tentative D call: TRBD1 (5 bases). CDR1 is SGHKS and CDR2 is YYEKEE in the germline V gene (reference sequence). The V end was cut by 4 bases, the J end by 1 base, with 7 bases between. The CDR3 has 13 amino acids. This CDR3 reads CASSPTGTDTQYF. The CDR3, as DNA: TGTGCCAGCAGCCCGACAGGCACAGATACGCAGTATTTT.

This chain links TRBV14 with TRBJ2-1, with D unclear. The CDR3 has 14 amino acids. The germline V and J ends were trimmed by 1 base and 1 base, with 5 bases remaining between them. CDR1 is SGHDN and CDR2 is FVKESK in the germline V gene. Here the CDR3 DNA reads TGTGCCAGCAGCCAAGGGCCTTCCTACAATGAGCAGTTCTTC. This codes for CASSQGPSYNEQFF.

This clone was observed a single time. This sequence joins TRBV28 and TRBJ1-5, with D unclear. V was clipped by 6 bases and J by 7 bases, with 16 bases between them. Germline CDR1 MDHEN, CDR2 SYDVKM. CDR3 length: 14 amino acids. The CDR3 region is CASSTPGVRQPQHF. The CDR3 DNA sequence: TGTGCCAGCAGCACCCCCGGGGTCAGGCAGCCCCAGCATTTT.

V is TRBV4-1 and J is TRBJ1-1; TRBD1 agrees at 10 bases. The ends lost 2 bases at V and 1 base at J; junction bases unmatched: 10. The V gene's germline CDR1 is MGHRA and CDR2 YSYEKL. The CDR3 consists of 18 residues. The CDR3 DNA follows: TGCGCCAGCAGCCAAAAGGGAGGGGACAGGGGCTGGAACACTGAAGCTTTCTTT. This gives the protein CASSQKGGDRGWNTEAFF.

This chain links TRBV27 with TRBJ1-3; 10 bases line up with TRBD1. The V segment lost 4 bases and the J segment 2 bases; nucleotides outside the gene matches: 8. In germline, CDR1 is MNHEY, CDR2 SMNVEV (reference sequence). The CDR3 length is 17 residues. CDR3 region: CASSSHDRGLAGNTIYF. The CDR3 DNA reads TGTGCCAGCAGTTCCCACGACAGGGGGCTCGCTGGAAACACCATATATTTT.

V gene TRBV7-9 combines with J gene TRBJ1-1; D is perhaps TRBD1 (5 bases). Germline CDR1 is SEHNR and CDR2 is FQNEAQ (reference sequence). V lost 6 bases to trimming and J lost 0 bases, with 8 bases between them. The CDR3 consists of 13 residues. The CDR3 DNA follows: TGTGCCAGCAGGCGGGGGATGAACACTGAAGCTTTCTTT. Protein: CASRRGMNTEAFF.

The gene calls are TRBV10-2 and TRBJ1-1, with D possibly TRBD1 on 5 matching bases. The CDR3 is 16 residues long. Trimming removed 5 bases from V and 2 bases from J, with 18 bases in between. Germline-derived CDR1 and CDR2 are WSHSY and SAAADI. Written as DNA, the CDR3 is TGCGCCAGCAGTCGTGGTCAGGGCTTTGAAAACACTGAAGCTTTCTTT. Its protein product is CASSRGQGFENTEAFF.

This chain connects TRBV7-6 to TRBJ1-1; D gene ambiguous. CDR3 length equals 13 residues. Trimming shortened V by 4 bases and J by 4 bases, and 10 bases separated the two germline ends. The germline gives CDR1 SGHVS, CDR2 FNYEAQ. CDR3: CASSYQHRTEAFF. Here the CDR3 DNA reads TGTGCCAGCAGCTACCAACACCGCACTGAAGCTTTCTTT.

V and J are TRBV28 and TRBJ1-5; no firm D call. Trimming pared 5 bases from V and 7 bases from J, leaving 18 bases between. The CDR3 covers 15 residues. CDR1 and CDR2 from the germline V gene are MDHEN and SYDVKM. For the CDR3, the DNA is TGTGCCAGCAGTCCTTCCTCGCGGATAAGGCAGCCCCAGCATTTT. As protein: CASSPSSRIRQPQHF.

This clone is a singleton in its sample. This chain joins TRBV28 and TRBJ2-7, with 7 bases lining up with TRBD1. This CDR3 region has 14 residues. Unmatched junction bases numbered 6, after V lost 6 bases and J lost 1 base. Germline-derived CDR1 and CDR2 are MDHEN and SYDVKM. The CDR3 DNA sequence: TGTGCCAGCAGATCCGGGACAGCTTCCTACGAGCAGTACTTC. Translation gives CASRSGTASYEQYF.

The chain combines TRBV6-6 with TRBJ1-5, with D perhaps TRBD1 (6 bases). This CDR3 has 15 residues. Germline lookup yields CDR1 MNHNY and CDR2 SVGAGI (reference sequence). Trimming removed 6 bases from V and 5 bases from J, with 17 bases in between. The DNA of the CDR3 is TGTGCCAGCAGCTTCAGACAGGCTACTTATCAGCCCCAGCATTTT. Amino acids: CASSFRQATYQPQHF.

V is TRBV7-8 and J is TRBJ1-5; D may be TRBD1 (5 bases). Germline V gene lookup returns CDR1 SGHVS and CDR2 FQNEAQ. This CDR3 has 14 amino acids. V was cut by 6 bases and J by 5 bases, with 14 bases left in between. Written as DNA, the CDR3 is TGTGCCAGCAGGGGGACGGGGGACTATCAGCCCCAGCATTTT. It codes for CASRGTGDYQPQHF.

This sequence joins TRBV19 and TRBJ2-7; D gene unclear. The ends were cut back, 3 bases at V and 4 bases at J, with 10 bases in the middle. From germline, CDR1 is LNHDA and CDR2 SQIVND (reference sequence). CDR3 length: 13 residues. CDR3 loop: CASSILVWYEQYF. The CDR3 DNA reads as TGTGCCAGTAGTATTTTAGTATGGTACGAGCAGTACTTC.

The chain couples TRBV5-4 to TRBJ2-3, with 11 bases aligning to TRBD2. Trimming cost V 4 bases and J 5 bases; bases outside gene matches: 15. This CDR3 spans 18 amino acids. Germline-derived CDR1 and CDR2 are SGHNT and YYREEE (reference sequence). This CDR3 reads CASSGGGGLAGGGDTQYF. CDR3 in DNA: TGTGCCAGCAGCGGAGGAGGTGGGCTAGCGGGAGGAGGAGATACGCAGTATTTT.

The chain carries TRBV5-5 and TRBJ2-7, with 8 bases aligning to TRBD2. V was pared by 1 base and J by 3 bases, with 6 bases of the junction left unmatched. Germline CDR1 is SGHKS and CDR2 is YYEKEE (reference sequence). The CDR3 consists of 15 residues. CDR3 sequence (DNA): TGTGCCAGCAGCTTGTATACTAGCGGAATCTACGAGCAGTACTTC. Translation gives CASSLYTSGIYEQYF. The full variable domain, its missing parts supplied by reference TRBV5-5 and TRBJ2-7, is DAGVTQSPTHLIKTRGQQVTLRCSPISGHKSVSWYQQVLGQGPQFIFQYYEKEERGRGNFPDRFSARQFPNYSSELNVNALLLGDSALYLCASSLYTSGIYEQYFGPGTRLTVT.

The chain couples TRBV15 to TRBJ2-7; the D gene is possibly TRBD1 (7 bases). CDR1 LNHNV and CDR2 YYDKDF come from the germline V gene (reference sequence). The CDR3 spans 16 residues. Deletions cut 5 bases from V and 1 base from J, with 18 bases between. The CDR3 loop is CATSGSQGGESYEQYF. CDR3 nucleotide sequence: TGTGCCACCAGCGGATCTCAGGGGGGCGAATCCTACGAGCAGTACTTC. The full variable domain, with the rest looked up from reference TRBV15 and TRBJ2-7, is DAMVIQNPRYQVTQFGKPVTLSCSQTLNHNVMYWYQQKSSQAPKLLFHYYDKDFNNEADTPDNFQSRRPNTSFCFLDIRSPGLGDTAMYLCATSGSQGGESYEQYFGPGTRLTVT.

V is TRBV27 and J is TRBJ2-1; 9 nucleotides match TRBD2. J gave up 5 bases and V 2 bases, and 7 bases lay outside the gene matches. From germline, CDR1 is MNHEY and CDR2 SMNVEV (reference sequence). This CDR3 spans 16 amino acids. Written as DNA, the CDR3 is TGTGCCAGCAGTTTAGTTTCCGCGGGAGGGCACAATGAGCAGTTCTTC. It translates to CASSLVSAGGHNEQFF.

The chain couples TRBV19 to TRBJ1-2; D is uncertain. The V end was cut by 3 bases, the J end by 1 base, with 12 bases between. CDR3 length equals 15 residues. Germline loops: CDR1 LNHDA, CDR2 SQIVND (reference sequence). The CDR3 coding sequence is TGTGCCAGTAGTATGGTGGCAGAAAGTAACTATGGCTACACCTTC. Residues: CASSMVAESNYGYTF.

This clone appeared a single time. The chain joins TRBV5-1 to TRBJ2-6, with 11 bases matching TRBD1. This CDR3 region has 16 residues. V dropped 4 bases and J dropped 6; count of bases not matched to a gene: 6. Germline loops: CDR1 SGHRS, CDR2 YFSETQ. CDR3 DNA sequence: TGCGCCAGCAGCGGCAGGGACAGGGGGTTGGCCAACGTCCTGACTTTC. As protein: CASSGRDRGLANVLTF. Full variable domain (outside the CDR3, taken from reference TRBV5-1 and TRBJ2-6): KAGVTQTPRYLIKTRGQQVTLSCSPISGHRSVSWYQQTPGQGLQFLFEYFSETQRNKGNFPGRFSGRQFSNSRSEMNVSTLELGDSALYLCASSGRDRGLANVLTFGAGSRLTVL.